The clone carrying this T cell receptor (beta chain) occurred a few times. These data originate in a study of blood T cell repertoires in COVID-19. About the study: Sites in the United States, Italy and Spain provided acute and convalescent COVID-19 samples. Sample material is recorded as cDNA or gDNA derived from T cells, B-cell-depleted T cells, or PBMCs.

Per the original methods: From reference gene primer amplification, estimates of nucleated cell counts were derived. Using immunoSEQ multiplex PCR, the repertoire was profiled, and TCRdb retains in-frame clones only, with some absent. V, J and clone size reflect that table, while D and trimming were determined from the DNA. In the table there are 130,000 to 150,000 clones, just under 85% of which are singletons. Germline loops: CDR1 KGHSH, CDR2 LQKENI. V dropped 0 bases and J dropped 1 base, with 12 bases sitting between them. The CDR3 contains 16 residues. The sequence was collected from a woman aged 80 or over with acute or convalescent COVID-19. Input material: peripheral blood. The V gene is TRBV18, the J gene TRBJ1-1; possibly TRBD1 for D (6 bases). The CDR3 reads CASSPPRGAKNTEAFF. CDR3 DNA: TGTGCCAGCTCACCACCTCGGGGGGCGAAGAACACTGAAGCTTTCTTT.